This T cell receptor beta chain was captured in a study of spatial heterogeneity in lung cancer. Whole-study context: Fewer alpha-chain than beta-chain sequences were consistently detected. Findings and caveats of the study: Counts of expanded intratumoral alpha and beta TCRs tracked tumor mutation counts.

V gave up 6 bases and J gave up 4 bases, with 7 bases separating them. CDR1 SQVTM and CDR2 ANQGSEA come from the germline V gene. The CDR3 consists of 11 residues. TCRdb re-derived calls from the 5' RACE reads in MiXCR, one entry per CDR3 protein. The table has 5,200 or so distinct CDR3 sequences, around 4% seen once; the top ten hold about 25%. The sample's time point: sample taken at primary tumor resection. The 55 to 90 donors had untreated early-stage non-small cell lung cancer. Many counts were recorded for this clonotype. Its antigen remains unknown. The sequence was collected from a female donor with early-stage non-small cell lung cancer. The chain uses TRBV29-1 and TRBJ2-1; no clear D. The starting material was lung tumor tissue, obtained at surgery. DNA for the CDR3: TGCAGCGTAGTAGGTTACAATGAGCAGTTCTTC. Amino acids: CSVVGYNEQFF.